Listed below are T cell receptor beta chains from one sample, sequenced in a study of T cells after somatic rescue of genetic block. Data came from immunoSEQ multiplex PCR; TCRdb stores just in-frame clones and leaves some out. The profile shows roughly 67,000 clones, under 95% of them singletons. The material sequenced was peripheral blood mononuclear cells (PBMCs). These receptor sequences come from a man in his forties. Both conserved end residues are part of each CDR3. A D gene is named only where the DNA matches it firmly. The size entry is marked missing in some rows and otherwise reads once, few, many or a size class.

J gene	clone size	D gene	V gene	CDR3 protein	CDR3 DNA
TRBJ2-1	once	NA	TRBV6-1	CASSTGRFGDEQFF	TGTGCCAGCAGTACAGGACGGTTTGGAGATGAGCAGTTCTTC
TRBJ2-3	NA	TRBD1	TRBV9	CASSARQGTGTDTQYF	TGTGCCAGCAGCGCCCGACAGGGCACGGGCACAGATACGCAGTATTTT
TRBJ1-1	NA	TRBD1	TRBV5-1	CASSLGTGTMNTEAFF	TGCGCCAGCAGCCTCGGGACAGGGACCATGAACACTGAAGCTTTCTTT
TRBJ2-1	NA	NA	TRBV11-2	CASSPGSAGYNEQFF	TGTGCCAGCAGCCCGGGAAGTGCAGGGTACAATGAGCAGTTCTTC
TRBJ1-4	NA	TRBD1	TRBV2	CASSDGLDRDEKLFF	TGTGCCAGCAGTGACGGCTTGGACAGGGATGAAAAACTGTTTTTT
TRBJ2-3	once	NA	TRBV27	CASSPQGTRGYRGTDTQYF	TGTGCCAGCAGTCCTCAGGGGACCCGGGGCTACCGAGGCACAGATACGCAGTATTTT
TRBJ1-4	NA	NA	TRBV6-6	CASSPGKLPEKLFF	TGTGCCAGCAGCCCGGGAAAGCTTCCCGAAAAACTGTTTTTT
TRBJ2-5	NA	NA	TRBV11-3	CASSLGWRGQETQYF	TGTGCCAGCAGCTTAGGTTGGAGGGGCCAAGAGACCCAGTACTTC
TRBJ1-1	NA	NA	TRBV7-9	CASSLGPPFTYGATEAFF	TGTGCCAGCAGCTTAGGCCCGCCGTTTACGTACGGGGCCACTGAAGCTTTCTTT
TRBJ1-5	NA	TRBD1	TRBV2	CASSGQGHSNQPQHF	TGTGCCAGCAGTGGACAGGGTCATAGCAATCAGCCCCAGCATTTT
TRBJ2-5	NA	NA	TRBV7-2	CASSLGRETQYF	TGTGCCAGCAGCTTAGGGCGGGAGACCCAGTACTTC
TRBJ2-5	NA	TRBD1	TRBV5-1	CASSTGQGQSETQYF	TGCGCCAGCAGCACGGGACAGGGGCAATCTGAGACCCAGTACTTC
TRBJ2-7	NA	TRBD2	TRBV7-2	CASQLAGGTYEQYF	TGTGCCAGTCAGCTAGCGGGAGGCACCTACGAGCAGTACTTC
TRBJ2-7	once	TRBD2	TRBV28	CASSFRLAGPYEQYF	TGTGCCAGCAGTTTTCGCCTAGCGGGCCCCTACGAGCAGTACTTC
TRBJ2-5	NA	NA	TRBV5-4	CASSLQGAAETQYF	TGTGCCAGCAGCTTGCAAGGGGCGGCGGAGACCCAGTACTTC
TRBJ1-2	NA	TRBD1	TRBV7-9	CASSLGGGTGVLGYTF	TGTGCCAGCAGCTTAGGGGGAGGGACAGGGGTCCTTGGCTACACCTTC
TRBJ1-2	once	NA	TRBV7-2	CASSPGGSAYGYTF	TGTGCCAGCAGCCCCGGTGGTTCAGCCTATGGCTACACCTTC
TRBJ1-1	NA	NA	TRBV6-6	CASSYRDTEAFF	TGTGCCAGCAGTTACAGGGATACTGAAGCTTTCTTT
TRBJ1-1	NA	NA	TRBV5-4	CASSPRQSMNTEAFF	TGTGCCAGCAGCCCGCGACAGTCCATGAACACTGAAGCTTTCTTT
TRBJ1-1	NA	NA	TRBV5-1	CASSLGESEAFF	TGCGCCAGCAGCTTGGGGGAGAGTGAAGCTTTCTTT
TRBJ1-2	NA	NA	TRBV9	CASSVDRDGGYTF	TGTGCCAGCAGCGTAGACAGGGATGGCGGCTACACCTTC
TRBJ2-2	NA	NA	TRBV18	CASSPYRETGELFF	TGTGCCAGCTCACCGTACCGGGAGACCGGGGAGCTGTTTTTT
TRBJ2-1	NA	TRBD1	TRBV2	CASRGQHTSYNEQFF	TGTGCCAGCAGGGGACAGCACACCTCCTACAATGAGCAGTTCTTC
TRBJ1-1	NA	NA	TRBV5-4	CASSHGQYTEAFF	TGTGCCAGCAGCCACGGACAGTACACTGAAGCTTTCTTT